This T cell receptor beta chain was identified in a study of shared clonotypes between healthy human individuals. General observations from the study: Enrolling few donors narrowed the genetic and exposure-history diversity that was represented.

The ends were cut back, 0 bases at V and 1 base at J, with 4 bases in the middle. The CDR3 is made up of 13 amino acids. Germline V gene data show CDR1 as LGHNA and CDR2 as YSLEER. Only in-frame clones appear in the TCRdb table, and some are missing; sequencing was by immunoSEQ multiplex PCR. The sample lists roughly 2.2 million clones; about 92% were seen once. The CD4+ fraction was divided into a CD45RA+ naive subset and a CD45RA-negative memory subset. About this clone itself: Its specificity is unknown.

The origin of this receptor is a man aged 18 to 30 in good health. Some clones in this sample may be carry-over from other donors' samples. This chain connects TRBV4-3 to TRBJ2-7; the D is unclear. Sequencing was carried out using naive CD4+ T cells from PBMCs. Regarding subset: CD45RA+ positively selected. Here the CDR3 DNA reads TGCGCCAGCAGCCAAGAACGGTCCTACGAGCAGTACTTC. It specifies CASSQERSYEQYF.